One and the same sample provided the 31 T cell receptor beta chains below, sequenced in a study of blood T cell repertoires in COVID-19. TCRdb keeps only in-frame clones here, not all; method: immunoSEQ multiplex PCR. Of some 220,000 clones detected, 88% appear once; the ten largest clones hold 2.6%. Sequencing used PBMCs or T cells enriched from blood (not recorded which). These receptors came from a woman younger than 45 who had recovered from COVID-19.

This clone was found once. This chain links TRBV10-3 with TRBJ1-1; 7 bases map to TRBD1. The CDR3 runs 13 residues. Unmatched junction bases numbered 8, after V lost 8 bases and J lost 5 bases. Germline V lookup: CDR1 ENHRY, CDR2 SYGVKD. The CDR3 sequence: CAIRDSKGTEAFF. The CDR3 coding sequence is TGTGCCATCCGGGACAGCAAGGGGACTGAAGCTTTCTTT.

The J gene is TRBJ1-3, the V gene TRBV9; 9 bases are shared with TRBD1. The CDR3 covers 15 residues. V dropped 4 bases and J dropped 3; count of bases not matched to a gene: 5. The germline gives CDR1 SGDLS, CDR2 YYNGEE. CDR3 loop: CASSRQGDYGNTIYF. CDR3 sequence (DNA): TGTGCCAGCAGCCGACAGGGGGATTATGGAAACACCATATATTTT.

The sample holds one count of this clone. The chain uses TRBV7-2 and TRBJ1-2, with D possibly being TRBD1 (6 bases). The V gene lost 5 bases and the J gene lost 7 bases, with 17 bases spanning the gap. The CDR3 has 14 residues. Germline CDR1 SGHTA, CDR2 FQGNSA. The CDR3 sequence is CASSLRGGTLGYTF. CDR3 DNA: TGTGCCAGCAGCCTTAGGGGGGGGACCCTTGGCTACACCTTC.

The chain couples TRBV5-4 to TRBJ1-1; D is perhaps TRBD1 (5 bases). Germline CDR1 SGHNT, CDR2 YYREEE (reference sequence). V was shortened by 0 bases and J by 6 bases, with 12 bases between the two germline ends. CDR3 length equals 14 residues. CDR3 loop: CASSLAQGYSEAFF. CDR3 sequence (DNA): TGTGCCAGCAGCTTGGCCCAGGGATATTCTGAAGCTTTCTTT.

This clone was counted a few times. The chain combines TRBV19 with TRBJ1-4; possible D gene TRBD1, 6 bases. With 6 bases removed from V and 3 bases from J, the gap between germline ends came to 11 bases. The CDR3 length is 14 residues. Looked up from germline, CDR1 is LNHDA and CDR2 is SQIVND (reference sequence). CDR3 nucleotides: TGTGCCAGTAGCACCCCAGGGGCTAATGAAAAACTGTTTTTT. Its translation: CASSTPGANEKLFF.

The chain couples TRBV3-1 (or the pseudogene TRBV3-2) to TRBJ1-2; no clear D. Trimming left V 0 bases short and J 8 bases short, with 10 bases between. CDR3 length equals 13 residues. The germline CDR1 and CDR2 sequences are LGHDT and YNNKEL (reference sequence). The CDR3 sequence: CASSQEAAGGYTF. The CDR3 DNA reads as TGTGCCAGCAGCCAAGAAGCGGCGGGAGGCTACACCTTC.

J is TRBJ1-2 and V is TRBV7-9, with 7 bases fitting TRBD1. Trimming at V came to 5 bases and at J to 4 bases, leaving 7 bases not matched to a gene. The germline V gene has CDR1 SEHNR and CDR2 FQNEAQ (reference sequence). This CDR3 comprises 14 residues. The CDR3 DNA sequence: TGTGCCAGCAGCAAGACCGGGACAGCCTATGGCTACACCTTC. Translation gives CASSKTGTAYGYTF.

The chain carries TRBV6-2 or TRBV6-3 and TRBJ2-1; TRBD2 aligns across 9 bases. This CDR3 spans 14 amino acids. With V trimmed by 0 bases and J by 10 bases, 4 bases remained unmatched. Germline CDR1 reads MNHEY; CDR2 reads SVGEGT. CDR3 residues: CASSYSLAGHEQFF. The CDR3 DNA is TGTGCCAGCAGTTACTCACTAGCGGGCCACGAGCAGTTCTTC.

This clone was detected a few times. The chain couples TRBV3-1 (or the pseudogene TRBV3-2) to TRBJ2-2; tentatively, D is TRBD2 (6 bases). Germline V gives CDR1 LGHDT, CDR2 YNNKEL (reference sequence). The CDR3 spans 17 residues. Trimming pared 4 bases from V and 5 bases from J, leaving 20 bases between. The CDR3 protein is CASSPTVGTRGTGELFF. The CDR3 nucleotides are TGTGCCAGCAGCCCAACAGTGGGTACCCGGGGGACCGGGGAGCTGTTTTTT.

For the CDR3, the DNA is TGTGCCACCAGCCGAGCTGTGGACAGGGTAGAGGAAAAACTGTTTTTT. This codes for CATSRAVDRVEEKLFF. The chain recombines TRBV15 with TRBJ1-4, with 8 bases that match TRBD1. V trimming: 5 bases; J trimming: 8 bases; junction bases outside the gene matches: 13. Germline values: CDR1 LNHNV, CDR2 YYDKDF (reference sequence). CDR3 size: 16 residues.

The V gene is TRBV7-3, the J gene TRBJ2-3; 9 nucleotides align to TRBD2. The V gene end was trimmed by 1 base and the J gene end by 4 bases; junction bases not matched to a gene: 6. This CDR3 has 16 residues. Germline V lookup: CDR1 SGHTA, CDR2 FQGTGA. This CDR3 is CASSLKVAGAADTQYF. As DNA, the CDR3 is TGTGCCAGCAGCTTAAAGGTAGCGGGAGCTGCAGATACGCAGTATTTT.

The V gene is TRBV9, the J gene TRBJ2-1; TRBD2 matches 9 bases. J was trimmed by 12 bases and V by 0 bases; bases with no gene match: 16. Germline V gene sequence: CDR1 SGDLS, CDR2 YYNGEE. The CDR3 is made up of 17 amino acids. CDR3 bases: TGTGCCAGCAGCGTAGCGGGGACTAGCACAGCCTCCAGGAGGCAGTTCTTC. This encodes CASSVAGTSTASRRQFF.

The genes are TRBV5-6 and TRBJ2-3; 8 nucleotides line up with TRBD1. V was pared by 0 bases and J by 3 bases, with 6 bases of the junction left unmatched. The CDR3 has 16 amino acids. Germline V gene sequence: CDR1 SGHDT, CDR2 YYEEEE. The CDR3, as DNA: TGTGCCAGCAGCTTGGGGTTGGACAGGGCGACAGATACGCAGTATTTT. It codes for CASSLGLDRATDTQYF.

The genes are TRBV9 and TRBJ1-1; TRBD1 agrees at 9 bases. Germline loops: CDR1 SGDLS, CDR2 YYNGEE. The CDR3 is 15 residues long. The V gene end was trimmed by 3 bases and the J gene end by 5 bases; junction bases not matched to a gene: 8. The CDR3 nucleotides are TGTGCCAGCAGCGCCCGACAGGGGGGAAGAACTGAAGCTTTCTTT. It codes for CASSARQGGRTEAFF.

The DNA for the CDR3 is TGTGCCAGCAGCCAGCTCTCGGGAGGGTACGGAAACACCATATATTTT. Translated: CASSQLSGGYGNTIYF. V usage is TRBV4-2 and J usage is TRBJ1-3; D ambiguous. This CDR3 comprises 16 residues. CDR1 is LGHNA, CDR2 YNFKEQ, per germline. V was clipped by 3 bases and J by 4 bases, with 16 bases between them.

The gene calls are TRBV27 and TRBJ1-6; 8 nucleotides line up with TRBD1. V shed 0 bases and J 9 bases; nucleotides not matched to a gene: 10. This CDR3 region has 17 residues. The germline CDR1 and CDR2 sequences are MNHEY and SMNVEV (reference sequence). The chain's CDR3 is CASSLSAPDRGGSPLHF. Here the CDR3 DNA reads TGTGCCAGCAGTTTATCGGCCCCCGACAGGGGAGGTTCACCCCTCCACTTT.

V gene TRBV19 combines with J gene TRBJ2-7; TRBD1 matches 9 bases. Trimming took 4 bases from V and 6 from J; bases not matched to a gene: 7. Looked up from germline, CDR1 is LNHDA and CDR2 is SQIVND (reference sequence). This CDR3 is built from 14 residues. CDR3 nucleotide sequence: TGTGCCAGTAGTACATGGGACAGGGACCCCGAGCAGTACTTC. Amino acid sequence: CASSTWDRDPEQYF. The whole variable domain, filled in from reference TRBV19 and TRBJ2-7, reads DGGITQSPKYLFRKEGQNVTLSCEQNLNHDAMYWYRQDPGQGLRLIYYSQIVNDFQKGDIAEGYSVSREKKESFPLTVTSAQKNPTAFYLCASSTWDRDPEQYFGPGTRLTVT.

V is TRBV18 and J is TRBJ2-7, with D perhaps TRBD1 (6 bases). The germline V gene has CDR1 KGHSH and CDR2 LQKENI. V was clipped by 2 bases and J by 1 base, with 15 bases between them. The CDR3 consists of 16 residues. The DNA for the CDR3 is TGTGCCAGCTCACCAAGAGAACAGGGAGTATCCTACGAGCAGTACTTC. Protein product: CASSPREQGVSYEQYF.

The chain combines TRBV4-3 with TRBJ1-1; D call uncertain. The CDR3 has 14 residues. Trimming stripped 4 bases from V and 1 base from J, with 10 bases between. Germline assignment: CDR1 LGHNA and CDR2 YSLEER. The CDR3 loop is CASSRVGRNTEAFF. The CDR3 coding sequence is TGCGCCAGCAGCCGGGTAGGGAGGAACACTGAAGCTTTCTTT.

The J gene is TRBJ2-3, the V gene TRBV6-2 or TRBV6-3; D remains unclear. Trimming cost V 0 bases and J 5 bases, with 12 bases left between them. From germline, CDR1 is MNHEY and CDR2 SVGEGT. This CDR3 has 15 residues. CDR3 in amino acids: CASSYSSHVGDTQYF. The CDR3 DNA follows: TGTGCCAGCAGTTACTCTAGCCATGTGGGAGATACGCAGTATTTT.

V is TRBV5-5 and J is TRBJ1-6, with 10 bases aligning to TRBD1. The CDR3 contains 14 residues. With V trimmed by 3 bases and J by 8 bases, 2 bases remained unmatched. Germline values: CDR1 SGHKS, CDR2 YYEKEE (reference sequence). CDR3 sequence: CASSWDRGDSPLHF. DNA of the CDR3: TGTGCCAGCAGCTGGGACAGGGGAGATTCACCCCTCCACTTT. Filled out from reference TRBV5-5 and TRBJ1-6, the complete variable domain reads DAGVTQSPTHLIKTRGQQVTLRCSPISGHKSVSWYQQVLGQGPQFIFQYYEKEERGRGNFPDRFSARQFPNYSSELNVNALLLGDSALYLCASSWDRGDSPLHFGNGTRLTVT.

This chain uses TRBV6-2 or TRBV6-3 with TRBJ1-1, with a weak D call TRBD1 (5 bases). The CDR3 is 13 amino acids. Trimming cost V 5 bases and J 1 base, with 8 bases left between them. Per germline, CDR1 MNHEY and CDR2 SVGEGT. CDR3 in amino acids: CASSARENTEAFF. In DNA, the CDR3 is TGTGCCAGCAGTGCCAGGGAGAACACTGAAGCTTTCTTT.

V usage is TRBV6-4 and J usage is TRBJ1-5; perhaps TRBD1 as D (5 bases). V shed 3 bases and J shed 7 bases, with 16 bases lying between them. CDR1 and CDR2 from the germline V gene are MRHNA and SNTAGT. The CDR3 length is 15 residues. The CDR3 loop reads CASSEGHTAGQPQHF. In DNA form, the CDR3 reads TGTGCCAGCAGTGAAGGACACACGGCGGGGCAGCCCCAGCATTTT.

This chain connects TRBV6-4 to TRBJ2-1; 8 bases line up with TRBD1. With V trimmed by 4 bases and J by 8 bases, 7 bases remained unmatched. Germline V CDR1 and CDR2: MRHNA, SNTAGT. The CDR3 is 14 amino acids. CDR3 sequence reads: CASSAETGADEQFF. CDR3 coding DNA: TGTGCCAGCAGTGCCGAGACAGGGGCCGATGAGCAGTTCTTC.

CDR3 loop: CASSRQRTGELFF. CDR3 in DNA: TGTGCCAGCAGCAGACAACGCACCGGGGAGCTGTTTTTT. The V call is TRBV7-9, the J call TRBJ2-2; the D is unclear. Germline assignment: CDR1 SEHNR and CDR2 FQNEAQ (reference sequence). The V gene lost 5 bases and the J gene lost 4 bases, with 8 bases spanning the gap. The CDR3 runs 13 residues.

The chain recombines TRBV5-4 with TRBJ1-4; D is uncertain. From germline, CDR1 is SGHNT and CDR2 YYREEE (reference sequence). The CDR3 has 14 amino acids. V was trimmed by 2 bases and J by 8 bases, leaving 13 bases between them. CDR3 in amino acids: CASSLPGSGEKLFF. As DNA, the CDR3 is TGTGCCAGCAGCTTACCCGGGAGTGGAGAAAAACTGTTTTTT.

The chain is built from TRBV9 and TRBJ1-2, with D perhaps TRBD1 (6 bases). Germline assignment: CDR1 SGDLS and CDR2 YYNGEE. V lost 3 bases and J 2 bases, leaving 11 bases between the germline ends. The CDR3 covers 14 residues. CDR3 nucleotides: TGTGCCAGCAGCGCCGGAGACAGGAACTATGGCTACACCTTC. The encoded protein is CASSAGDRNYGYTF.

Written as DNA, the CDR3 is TGTGCCAGCAGCTCCGACAGGGTAGCATACGAGCAGTACTTC. Residues: CASSSDRVAYEQYF. This chain joins TRBV7-8 and TRBJ2-7; the match to TRBD1 covers 7 bases. CDR3 size: 14 residues. After removal of 4 bases from V and 4 bases from J, the junction contained 7 bases not matched to a gene. Germline V gene lookup returns CDR1 SGHVS and CDR2 FQNEAQ.

The V call is TRBV19, the J call TRBJ1-2; the D gene is possibly TRBD1 (6 bases). The germline V gene has CDR1 LNHDA and CDR2 SQIVND (reference sequence). The CDR3 runs 14 residues. Trimming shortened V by 4 bases and J by 3 bases, and 12 bases separated the two germline ends. This chain's CDR3 is CASSTPTGHYGYTF. The CDR3, as DNA: TGTGCCAGTAGTACCCCCACAGGGCACTATGGCTACACCTTC. Looking up the rest from reference TRBV19 and TRBJ1-2 gives the full variable domain: DGGITQSPKYLFRKEGQNVTLSCEQNLNHDAMYWYRQDPGQGLRLIYYSQIVNDFQKGDIAEGYSVSREKKESFPLTVTSAQKNPTAFYLCASSTPTGHYGYTFGSGTRLTVV.

This sequence joins TRBV4-3 and TRBJ1-2; tentatively, D is TRBD1 (5 bases). Trimming removed 0 bases at V and 8 bases at J, with 13 bases between. CDR1 and CDR2 (germline): LGHNA, YSLEER. This CDR3 contains 14 residues. CDR3 residues: CASSQEQGLGGYTF. Written as DNA, the CDR3 is TGCGCCAGCAGCCAAGAGCAGGGATTAGGCGGCTACACCTTC.

The chain joins TRBV5-1 to TRBJ1-1, with 9 bases fitting TRBD1. Per germline, CDR1 SGHRS and CDR2 YFSETQ. J was trimmed by 8 bases and V by 4 bases; bases with no gene match: 9. The CDR3 contains 14 residues. The CDR3 nucleotides are TGCGCCAGCAGCGGGGATCCGGGACAGGGAGAAGCTTTCTTT. As protein: CASSGDPGQGEAFF.